These T cell receptor beta chains were read from a single sample in a study of identifying expanded T cells in peripheral blood. The table came from immunoSEQ multiplex PCR; TCRdb's copy has only in-frame clones and leaves some out. In the table there are around 94,000 clones, about 85% of which are singletons. Material: blood. All receptors derive from a person between 18 and 75 years old in good health. Both conserved end residues are part of each CDR3. Fields, in order: D gene, J gene, clone size, V gene, CDR3 DNA, CDR3 protein. A D gene is named only where the DNA matches it firmly. Rows may omit the clone size; those that give it use once, few, many or a size class.

d_call: .; j_call: TRBJ1-2; clone_size: .; v_call: TRBV4-3; cdr3_nt: TGCGCCAGCAGCCCACAGGGTCGGGGTGCGGCCAAATCGGGCTATGGCTACACCTTC; cdr3_aa: CASSPQGRGAAKSGYGYTF
d_call: .; j_call: TRBJ2-2; clone_size: .; v_call: TRBV6-5; cdr3_nt: TGTGCCAGCAGTTACTTCCCCGGGGAGCTGTTTTTT; cdr3_aa: CASSYFPGELFF
d_call: .; j_call: TRBJ2-1; clone_size: .; v_call: TRBV4-3; cdr3_nt: TGCGCCAGCAGCCAAGAACGCGGTTTGAATGAGCAGTTCTTC; cdr3_aa: CASSQERGLNEQFF
d_call: .; j_call: TRBJ2-4; clone_size: .; v_call: TRBV18; cdr3_nt: TGTGCCAGCTCACCCCCGTCAGGGGCCAAAAACATTCAGTACTTC; cdr3_aa: CASSPPSGAKNIQYF
d_call: .; j_call: TRBJ1-4; clone_size: .; v_call: TRBV7-6; cdr3_nt: TGTGCCAGCAGCTTAGCGCCTACGGGTGGAAAAGAAAAACTGTTTTTT; cdr3_aa: CASSLAPTGGKEKLFF
d_call: .; j_call: TRBJ1-1; clone_size: .; v_call: TRBV5-1; cdr3_nt: TGCGCCAGCAGCTTGTGGGACTTTAACACTGAAGCTTTCTTT; cdr3_aa: CASSLWDFNTEAFF
d_call: .; j_call: TRBJ2-6; clone_size: .; v_call: TRBV7-6; cdr3_nt: TGTGCCAGCAGCGCGGGGACGGGACGGTCCGGGGCCAACGTCCTGACTTTC; cdr3_aa: CASSAGTGRSGANVLTF
d_call: .; j_call: TRBJ1-6; clone_size: .; v_call: TRBV6-6; cdr3_nt: TGTGCCAGCATTACGACAGGAAATTCACCCCTCCACTTT; cdr3_aa: CASITTGNSPLHF
d_call: .; j_call: TRBJ2-3; clone_size: .; v_call: TRBV6-5; cdr3_nt: TGTGCCAGCAGTTACCCAGATACGCAGTATTTT; cdr3_aa: CASSYPDTQYF
d_call: .; j_call: TRBJ1-1; clone_size: .; v_call: TRBV18; cdr3_nt: TGTGCCAGCTCACCACCCTCCCGAAGTCTGAACACTGAAGCTTTCTTT; cdr3_aa: CASSPPSRSLNTEAFF
d_call: TRBD2; j_call: TRBJ2-5; clone_size: .; v_call: TRBV11-2; cdr3_nt: TGTGCCAGCAGCTCCGGGGGGGCCGGAGAGACCCAGTACTTC; cdr3_aa: CASSSGGAGETQYF
d_call: .; j_call: TRBJ1-2; clone_size: few; v_call: TRBV13; cdr3_nt: TGTGCCAGCAGCTTAGGCCGATATGGACGAGATGGCTACACCTTC; cdr3_aa: CASSLGRYGRDGYTF
d_call: TRBD1; j_call: TRBJ1-5; clone_size: .; v_call: TRBV4-3; cdr3_nt: TGCGCCAGCAGCCAAGAGACAGGGAATCAGCCCCAGCATTTT; cdr3_aa: CASSQETGNQPQHF
d_call: .; j_call: TRBJ2-7; clone_size: .; v_call: TRBV27; cdr3_nt: TGTGCCAGCAGGGGAAGGGGAGTGACCCACGAGCAGTACTTC; cdr3_aa: CASRGRGVTHEQYF
d_call: TRBD1; j_call: TRBJ1-6; clone_size: .; v_call: TRBV6-1; cdr3_nt: TGTGCCAGCAGTGAAGCGGCCCACAGGGGTCCCTATAATTCACCCCTCCACTTT; cdr3_aa: CASSEAAHRGPYNSPLHF
d_call: .; j_call: TRBJ1-2; clone_size: .; v_call: TRBV7-2; cdr3_nt: TGTGCCAGCAGCTTAGCGTGGCTAAACTATGGCTACACCTTC; cdr3_aa: CASSLAWLNYGYTF
d_call: .; j_call: TRBJ2-7; clone_size: .; v_call: TRBV6-5; cdr3_nt: TGTGCCAGCAGTTACGATGAAGTTGGAGAGCAGTACTTC; cdr3_aa: CASSYDEVGEQYF
d_call: TRBD1; j_call: TRBJ2-3; clone_size: .; v_call: TRBV9; cdr3_nt: TGTGCCAGCAGCGTAGAGGGGGCGCACGGCACAGATACGCAGTATTTT; cdr3_aa: CASSVEGAHGTDTQYF
d_call: .; j_call: TRBJ1-3; clone_size: .; v_call: TRBV7-7; cdr3_nt: TGTGCCAGCAGCTTAAGTCGACAGGCAGGGGACACCATATATTTT; cdr3_aa: CASSLSRQAGDTIYF
d_call: .; j_call: TRBJ1-2; clone_size: .; v_call: TRBV6-6; cdr3_nt: TGTGCCAGGAACACGTGGGGGGAAAGGAGAGGCTACACCTTC; cdr3_aa: CARNTWGERRGYTF
d_call: .; j_call: TRBJ2-7; clone_size: .; v_call: TRBV18; cdr3_nt: TGTGCCAGCTCACAAGGGGGGAGCTCCTACGAGCAGTACTTC; cdr3_aa: CASSQGGSSYEQYF
d_call: .; j_call: TRBJ2-1; clone_size: .; v_call: TRBV5-4; cdr3_nt: TGTGCCAGCAGCTTGGAGGGGCAGTACAATGAGCAGTTCTTC; cdr3_aa: CASSLEGQYNEQFF
d_call: TRBD1; j_call: TRBJ1-1; clone_size: .; v_call: TRBV5-4; cdr3_nt: TGTGCCAGCAGCTTGGTTACAGGGGTAGCTTTCTTT; cdr3_aa: CASSLVTGVAFF
d_call: TRBD1; j_call: TRBJ1-5; clone_size: .; v_call: TRBV19; cdr3_nt: TGTGCCAGTAGTATCGAGACAGGGGTGGCTCAGCCCCAGCATTTT; cdr3_aa: CASSIETGVAQPQHF
d_call: .; j_call: TRBJ1-2; clone_size: .; v_call: TRBV21-1; cdr3_nt: TGTGCCAGCAGCAAAGTGACTTCGGGAGGCTACACCTTC; cdr3_aa: CASSKVTSGGYTF
d_call: .; j_call: TRBJ2-5; clone_size: .; v_call: TRBV6-1; cdr3_nt: TGTGCCAGCGAGACACCTCCGGTAGAGACCCAGTACTTC; cdr3_aa: CASETPPVETQYF
d_call: .; j_call: TRBJ2-3; clone_size: .; v_call: TRBV2; cdr3_nt: TGTGCCAGCAGTGTCCACGTGACTACCGTCACAGATACGCAGTATTTT; cdr3_aa: CASSVHVTTVTDTQYF
d_call: .; j_call: TRBJ2-7; clone_size: once; v_call: TRBV29-1; cdr3_nt: TGCAGCGTTGAAGGGGGAGGATTCGAGCAGTACTTC; cdr3_aa: CSVEGGGFEQYF
d_call: .; j_call: TRBJ2-5; clone_size: .; v_call: TRBV6-5; cdr3_nt: TGTGCCAGCCGACTGATAGGGGAAGAGACCCAGTACTTC; cdr3_aa: CASRLIGEETQYF
d_call: .; j_call: TRBJ1-1; clone_size: few; v_call: TRBV16; cdr3_nt: TGTGCCAGCAGCCAATTCAGATCTGGGGCGAAGACTGAAGCTTTCTTT; cdr3_aa: CASSQFRSGAKTEAFF
d_call: .; j_call: TRBJ1-5; clone_size: .; v_call: TRBV6-1; cdr3_nt: TGTGCCAGCAGTGAAGGGCTGAATCAGCCCCAGCATTTT; cdr3_aa: CASSEGLNQPQHF
d_call: .; j_call: TRBJ1-6; clone_size: .; v_call: TRBV18; cdr3_nt: TGTGCCAGCTCACCTTATAATTCACCCCTCCACTTT; cdr3_aa: CASSPYNSPLHF
d_call: .; j_call: TRBJ2-1; clone_size: .; v_call: TRBV21-1; cdr3_nt: TGTGCCAGCGCAGGGGAAAACAATGAGCAGTTCTTC; cdr3_aa: CASAGENNEQFF
d_call: .; j_call: TRBJ1-3; clone_size: .; v_call: TRBV5-1; cdr3_nt: TGCGCCAGCAGCTTGGAGGGGCCTGCCTCTGGAAACACCATATATTTT; cdr3_aa: CASSLEGPASGNTIYF
d_call: .; j_call: TRBJ1-5; clone_size: .; v_call: TRBV4-3; cdr3_nt: TGCGCCAGCAGCCAAGATGGGGGGGGCAATCAGCCCCAGCATTTT; cdr3_aa: CASSQDGGGNQPQHF
d_call: TRBD1; j_call: TRBJ1-2; clone_size: .; v_call: TRBV6-1; cdr3_nt: TGTGCCAGCAGTGTGGACAGGCGACCCTATGGCTACACCTTC; cdr3_aa: CASSVDRRPYGYTF
d_call: .; j_call: TRBJ1-2; clone_size: .; v_call: TRBV11-2; cdr3_nt: TGTGCCAGCAGCCTGCCAGAAGCCTATGGCTACACCTTC; cdr3_aa: CASSLPEAYGYTF
d_call: .; j_call: TRBJ1-1; clone_size: .; v_call: TRBV18; cdr3_nt: TGTGCCAGCTCACCCTGGACGGCCCAGAACACTGAAGCTTTCTTT; cdr3_aa: CASSPWTAQNTEAFF
d_call: .; j_call: TRBJ2-1; clone_size: .; v_call: TRBV11-3; cdr3_nt: TGTGCCAGCAGCTTGACGCACAATGAGCAGTTCTTC; cdr3_aa: CASSLTHNEQFF
d_call: TRBD1; j_call: TRBJ1-1; clone_size: .; v_call: TRBV29-1; cdr3_nt: TGCAGCGCCAACCTGGACAGGGCGACCCAAGCTTTCTTT; cdr3_aa: CSANLDRATQAFF
d_call: .; j_call: TRBJ2-7; clone_size: .; v_call: TRBV30; cdr3_nt: TGTGCCTGGAGTCCATTTCCCTACGAGCAGTACTTC; cdr3_aa: CAWSPFPYEQYF
d_call: TRBD1; j_call: TRBJ1-2; clone_size: .; v_call: TRBV2; cdr3_nt: TGTGCCAGCAGTGACGACAGGGTAAAGGGAGGCTACACCTTC; cdr3_aa: CASSDDRVKGGYTF
d_call: .; j_call: TRBJ1-3; clone_size: once; v_call: TRBV11-3; cdr3_nt: TGTGCCAGCTCTGCTTCGGGAAGGGCCCCTGGAAACACCATATATTTT; cdr3_aa: CASSASGRAPGNTIYF
d_call: TRBD1; j_call: TRBJ2-3; clone_size: few; v_call: TRBV2; cdr3_nt: TGTGCCAGCGGGACAGGGAGCACAGATACGCAGTATTTT; cdr3_aa: CASGTGSTDTQYF
d_call: TRBD1; j_call: TRBJ2-7; clone_size: .; v_call: TRBV27; cdr3_nt: TGTGCCAGCAGTTTCACCGGGACAGGGGGTCTATCGCCCTACGAGCAGTACTTC; cdr3_aa: CASSFTGTGGLSPYEQYF
d_call: TRBD2; j_call: TRBJ2-3; clone_size: .; v_call: TRBV5-1; cdr3_nt: TGCGCCAGCAGCTTGGGGGGACTAGTGCCAGATACGCAGTATTTT; cdr3_aa: CASSLGGLVPDTQYF
d_call: .; j_call: TRBJ1-2; clone_size: .; v_call: TRBV7-2; cdr3_nt: TGTGCCAGCAGCTTAACCTCCCCCGGGGGCGGCGTTGGCTACACCTTC; cdr3_aa: CASSLTSPGGGVGYTF